The present entry profiles one T cell receptor (beta chain) with its context. Its antigen is still unknown. These data come from a study of cytomegalovirus exposure and HLA in healthy donors. The overall study: In an earlier analysis, 95 million to 140 million unique TCR beta sequences were found from some 200 million T cells.

Study outcomes and limitations: Several top significant clusters appeared, in a later analysis, to be linked to common viral pathogens. Analyzed later, most CMV-associated TCR beta chains appeared HLA-restricted.

In germline, CDR1 is PRHDT, CDR2 FYEKMQ (reference sequence). The CDR3 has 12 amino acids. Between the trimmed V and J ends, which lost 5 bases and 4 bases, there was a span of 7 bases. With 60 Vbeta and 13 Jbeta primers, the PCR was carried out. Generated by immunoSEQ multiplex PCR, the TCRdb table keeps only in-frame clones and is missing some. This sample yields roughly 170,000 clones, of which 84% are seen a single time; about 1% belongs to the top ten. Likely unrecorded immune exposures existed in these nominally healthy donors. The chain carries TRBV13 and TRBJ2-3, with a possible D match to TRBD1 (6 bases). The sequence was obtained from a man in his thirties or forties in good health and CMV-seronegative. Material for sequencing was PBMCs. The CDR3 here is CASSRQADTQYF. The CDR3 DNA sequence: TGTGCCAGCAGCCGACAGGCAGATACGCAGTATTTT. Filled out from reference TRBV13 and TRBJ2-3, the complete variable domain reads AAGVIQSPRHLIKEKRETATLKCYPIPRHDTVYWYQQGPGQDPQFLISFYEKMQSDKGSIPDRFSAQQFSDYHSELNMSSLELGDSALYFCASSRQADTQYFGPGTRLTVL.